The 26 T cell receptor beta chains in this list originate from one sample, sequenced in a study of technical replicates of blood from a handful of donors. Repertoires were generated with immunoSEQ multiplex PCR, while TCRdb's copy carries only in-frame clones and drops some. Here the sample spans approximately 79,000 clones, around 90% being singletons. Sequencing was done on a sample of T cells isolated from PBMCs. These receptors were taken from a human donor in good health.

The V gene is TRBV10-3, the J gene TRBJ2-6; tentative D call: TRBD1 (5 bases). V lost 6 bases and J lost 0, with 18 bases in between. In germline, CDR1 is ENHRY, CDR2 SYGVKD. The CDR3 extends over 18 amino acids. The CDR3 sequence is CAISLAGLVVSGANVLTF. Written as DNA, the CDR3 is TGTGCCATCAGCTTAGCAGGGTTGGTGGTCTCTGGGGCCAACGTCCTGACTTTC.

This sequence joins TRBV7-3 and TRBJ2-6; 9 bases are a match to TRBD1. This CDR3 is built from 15 residues. V shed 5 bases, J shed 9 bases, and the junction held 8 bases outside the gene matches. From germline, CDR1 is SGHTA and CDR2 FQGTGA. In DNA, the CDR3 is TGTGCCAGCAGCCCCCGGACAGGGGCAGGCAACGTCCTGACTTTC. It encodes CASSPRTGAGNVLTF.

This chain connects TRBV18 to TRBJ1-5; D is unclear. Per germline, CDR1 KGHSH and CDR2 LQKENI. This CDR3 contains 15 residues. The V and J ends lost 2 bases and 4 bases respectively, with 12 bases between them. In DNA, the CDR3 is TGTGCCAGCTCACCAAACGGGGTGATTAATCAGCCCCAGCATTTT. Protein: CASSPNGVINQPQHF.

J is TRBJ1-5 and V is TRBV25-1; D unresolved. The CDR3 contains 13 residues. The germline V gene encodes CDR1 MGHDK and CDR2 SYGVNS. Trimming shortened V by 2 bases and J by 4 bases, and 6 bases separated the two germline ends. CDR3 sequence reads: CASSEGWNQPQHF. CDR3 DNA: TGTGCCAGCAGTGAAGGCTGGAATCAGCCCCAGCATTTT. Combining the CDR3 with reference TRBV25-1 and TRBJ1-5 gives the whole variable domain EADIYQTPRYLVIGTGKKITLECSQTMGHDKMYWYQQDPGMELHLIHYSYGVNSTEKGDLSSESTVSRIRTEHFPLTLESARPSHTSQYLCASSEGWNQPQHFGDGTRLSIL.

The V call is TRBV19, the J call TRBJ1-1; no clear D. CDR1 and CDR2 (germline): LNHDA, SQIVND (reference sequence). The CDR3 length is 13 residues. Trimming took 3 bases from V and 4 from J, leaving 9 bases between them. DNA of the CDR3: TGTGCCAGTAGTATTCTGTCCCGCACTGAAGCTTTCTTT. The encoded protein is CASSILSRTEAFF.

This clone was recorded once. The chain combines TRBV18 with TRBJ1-3, with TRBD1 as a possible D gene (5 bases). This CDR3 is built from 16 residues. The germline gives CDR1 KGHSH, CDR2 LQKENI. The ends were cut back, 0 bases at V and 0 bases at J, with 9 bases in the middle. The chain's CDR3 is CASSPPNRSSGNTIYF. CDR3 nucleotides: TGTGCCAGCTCACCACCGAACAGGAGCTCTGGAAACACCATATATTTT.

The rearrangement links TRBV29-1 to TRBJ1-4, with a possible D match to TRBD1 (5 bases). V was pared by 3 bases and J by 4 bases, with 9 bases between. The CDR3 spans 13 residues. CDR1 is SQVTM and CDR2 is ANQGSEA in the germline V gene. Here the CDR3 reads CSVDGGYNEKLFF. The CDR3 coding sequence is TGCAGCGTTGATGGGGGGTATAATGAAAAACTGTTTTTT.

The chain links TRBV19 to TRBJ1-2; D is ambiguous. This CDR3 comprises 15 residues. Germline V gene data show CDR1 as LNHDA and CDR2 as SQIVND (reference sequence). Trimming pared 5 bases from V and 6 bases from J, leaving 19 bases between. CDR3 DNA: TGTGCCAGTAGTCATTCCCCCGCCGGGGTTAATGGCTACACCTTC. This gives the protein CASSHSPAGVNGYTF.

V and J are TRBV6-5 and TRBJ2-5, with TRBD1 as a possible D gene (6 bases). Per the germline V gene, CDR1 is MNHEY and CDR2 is SVGAGI. Trimming took 2 bases from V and 4 from J, leaving 17 bases between them. CDR3 size: 16 residues. The CDR3 spells CASSYQDTQGAETQYF. The DNA of the CDR3 is TGTGCCAGCAGTTACCAGGACACACAGGGTGCAGAGACCCAGTACTTC.

This chain connects TRBV10-3 to TRBJ2-7; 9 bases are a match to TRBD1. The germline V gene encodes CDR1 ENHRY and CDR2 SYGVKD. With 8 bases clipped from V and 4 bases from J, the junction kept 0 bases outside the gene matches. CDR3 length equals 11 residues. Written as DNA, the CDR3 is TGTGCCATCGGGACAGGGTACGAGCAGTACTTC. This translates into CAIGTGYEQYF.

V and J are TRBV30 and TRBJ2-5; 7 nucleotides agree with TRBD1. Germline CDR1 is GTSNPN and CDR2 is SVGIG (reference sequence). The CDR3 extends over 15 amino acids. The junction had 9 bases not matched to a gene; V was cut back by 5 bases and J by 0 bases. The CDR3 sequence: CAWLQGGQYQETQYF. The CDR3, as DNA: TGTGCCTGGCTGCAAGGGGGACAGTACCAAGAGACCCAGTACTTC.

The rearrangement joins TRBV5-5 to TRBJ1-3, with D perhaps matching TRBD1 (5 bases). V gave up 7 bases and J gave up 4 bases, with 9 bases separating them. The length of the CDR3 is 12 residues. Germline assignment: CDR1 SGHKS and CDR2 YYEKEE (reference sequence). CDR3 sequence (DNA): TGTGCCAGCTCGGGGGGAGGAAACACCATATATTTT. Protein product: CASSGGGNTIYF.

The chain joins TRBV7-9 to TRBJ2-6, with 7 nucleotides matching TRBD1. The trim removed 5 bases at V and 2 bases at J, leaving 3 bases unmatched. This CDR3 has 15 amino acids. The V gene's germline CDR1 is SEHNR and CDR2 FQNEAQ (reference sequence). The CDR3 bases are TGTGCCAGCAGCGGAGACAGGGCTGGGGCCAACGTCCTGACTTTC. It translates to CASSGDRAGANVLTF.

V and J are TRBV6-5 and TRBJ2-5; a weak D match, TRBD2 (6 bases). V was clipped by 6 bases and J by 2 bases, with 10 bases between them. CDR3 length: 13 residues. Germline V lookup: CDR1 MNHEY, CDR2 SVGAGI. The CDR3 DNA reads TGTGCCAGCAGGCCTAGCGCGCAAGAGACCCAGTACTTC. It translates to CASRPSAQETQYF.

The chain joins TRBV6-6 to TRBJ1-3; 9 bases line up with TRBD1. Germline values: CDR1 MNHNY, CDR2 SVGAGI (reference sequence). After removal of 0 bases from V and 4 bases from J, the junction contained 1 base not matched to a gene. The length of the CDR3 is 15 residues. CDR3: CASSYSGTGGNTIYF. The CDR3 nucleotides read TGTGCCAGCAGTTACTCGGGGACAGGGGGAAACACCATATATTTT.

The chain recombines TRBV11-2 with TRBJ2-1; TRBD2 matches at 8 bases. Germline V CDR1 and CDR2: SGHAT, FQNNGV. This CDR3 contains 15 residues. The V segment lost 3 bases and the J segment 1 base; nucleotides outside the gene matches: 2. The CDR3 loop is CASSFTSGSYNEQFF. The CDR3 DNA sequence: TGTGCCAGCAGCTTCACTAGCGGATCCTACAATGAGCAGTTCTTC.

J is TRBJ2-1 and V is TRBV7-2; a weak D match, TRBD1 (6 bases). The germline V gene has CDR1 SGHTA and CDR2 FQGNSA. The CDR3 covers 14 residues. Trimming removed 1 base at V and 15 bases at J, with 19 bases between. CDR3 in DNA: TGTGCCAGCAGCTTAGGCCGCCTACAGGGAATGCTGTTCTTC. As protein: CASSLGRLQGMLFF.

The chain carries TRBV7-2 and TRBJ2-7; 8 bases are a match to TRBD2. J lost 1 base, V lost 3 bases, and 5 bases had no gene match. This CDR3 contains 15 residues. Germline CDR1 is SGHTA and CDR2 is FQGNSA. The CDR3 is CASSLRLAGSYEQYF. The DNA of the CDR3 is TGTGCCAGCAGCTTGCGGCTAGCGGGTTCCTACGAGCAGTACTTC.

The chain is built from TRBV4-3 and TRBJ1-2; tentatively, D is TRBD1 (6 bases). From germline, CDR1 is LGHNA and CDR2 YSLEER. V lost 2 bases and J lost 1, with 17 bases in between. The CDR3 length is 17 residues. The CDR3 spells CASSQTPMTGINYGYTF. The CDR3 region has the DNA TGCGCCAGCAGCCAAACCCCGATGACAGGAATTAACTATGGCTACACCTTC.

This clone was observed once. This chain links TRBV30 with TRBJ2-5, with TRBD1 matching over 7 bases. CDR1 and CDR2 (germline): GTSNPN, SVGIG (reference sequence). This CDR3 is 15 amino acids long. V trimming: 0 bases; J trimming: 2 bases; junction bases outside the gene matches: 6. CDR3 sequence (DNA): TGTGCCTGGAGTGTCCGAGGGACAGCTCAAGAGACCCAGTACTTC. It specifies CAWSVRGTAQETQYF.

CDR3 nucleotide sequence: TGTGCCATCCGGGACACTGCCTACAATGAGCAGTTCTTC. It translates to CAIRDTAYNEQFF. This chain connects TRBV10-3 to TRBJ2-1, with a possible D match to TRBD1 (6 bases). Germline lookup yields CDR1 ENHRY and CDR2 SYGVKD. Trimming left V 8 bases short and J 2 bases short, with 10 bases between. This CDR3 comprises 13 residues.

The rearrangement joins TRBV7-2 to TRBJ1-3; D remains ambiguous. CDR1 and CDR2 (germline): SGHTA, FQGNSA. The CDR3 spans 15 residues. Trimming took 2 bases from V and 0 from J, leaving 8 bases between them. The CDR3, as DNA: TGTGCCAGCAGCTTACTGTTCAGCTCTGGAAACACCATATATTTT. It yields the protein CASSLLFSSGNTIYF.

The chain uses TRBV28 and TRBJ2-7; D gene unclear. Germline V gene lookup returns CDR1 MDHEN and CDR2 SYDVKM. V lost 2 bases and J 2 bases, leaving 7 bases between the germline ends. The CDR3 has 13 residues. The DNA for the CDR3 is TGTGCCAGCAGTTTAGAGGTTACCTACGAGCAGTACTTC. This gives the protein CASSLEVTYEQYF.

The V and J genes are TRBV11-3 and TRBJ1-1, with no clear D. V lost 5 bases and J 9 bases, leaving 19 bases between the germline ends. The germline CDR1 and CDR2 sequences are SGHNT and YENEEA. This CDR3 has 14 amino acids. This chain's CDR3 is CASSPQLTTFQAFF. The CDR3 DNA reads as TGTGCCAGCAGCCCACAGCTAACGACATTTCAAGCTTTCTTT. The whole variable domain, filled in from reference TRBV11-3 and TRBJ1-1, reads EAGVVQSPRYKIIEKKQPVAFWCNPISGHNTLYWYLQNLGQGPELLIRYENEEAVDDSQLPKDRFSAERLKGVDSTLKIQPAELGDSAVYLCASSPQLTTFQAFFGQGTRLTVV.

This sequence joins TRBV10-2 and TRBJ1-5, with D unresolved. The V and J ends lost 2 bases and 4 bases respectively, with 6 bases between them. Germline-derived CDR1 and CDR2 are WSHSY and SAAADI. CDR3 size: 13 residues. DNA of the CDR3: TGCGCCAGCAGTGAGACTCTTAATCAGCCCCAGCATTTT. Its translation: CASSETLNQPQHF.

The chain uses TRBV11-2 and TRBJ2-5; 11 nucleotides agree with TRBD2. V shed 4 bases and J 5 bases; nucleotides not matched to a gene: 9. The CDR3 covers 16 residues. CDR1 and CDR2 (germline): SGHAT, FQNNGV. CDR3 DNA: TGTGCCAGCAGCTCCATTAGCGGGAGGGCCTGGGAGACCCAGTACTTC. Translation: CASSSISGRAWETQYF.